The clone carrying this TCR beta chain was counted only a few times. This CDR3 contains 15 residues. Germline CDR1 is SGHVS and CDR2 is FQNEAQ. Trimming removed 1 base from V and 6 bases from J, with 16 bases in between. The data were taken from a study of blood T cell repertoires in COVID-19. Study summary: In each case, the material was cDNA or gDNA derived from T cells, B-cell-depleted T cells, or PBMCs.

Profiling relied on immunoSEQ multiplex PCR, and the TCRdb table lists in-frame clones only, not all of them. The sample gives 90,000 to 100,000 clones, roughly 84% of which show up once; roughly 2% is in the top ten. V gene TRBV7-8 combines with J gene TRBJ2-7; D possibly corresponds to TRBD2 (6 bases). The TCR originated in a man in his 70s with active or convalescent COVID-19. Sequencing was carried out using peripheral blood. The CDR3 loop reads CASSLGGAREAEQYF. The CDR3 region has the DNA TGTGCCAGCAGCTTAGGAGGGGCCAGGGAGGCCGAGCAGTACTTC.